The 9 T cell receptor beta chains presented below share a single source sample, sequenced in a study of preoperative IRX-2 immunotherapy in early breast cancer. The data were produced by immunoSEQ multiplex PCR, yet TCRdb's version contains in-frame clones alone and is incomplete. This sample has tens of thousands of clones; about 90% occur once, and the top ten carry roughly 10%. Treatment defined: preoperative locoregional IRX-2 cytokine immunotherapy. Sample acquisition took place from a patient treated with IRX-2 immunotherapy. Receptors were obtained from a human donor with breast cancer.

The J gene is TRBJ2-2, the V gene TRBV14; the match to TRBD2 covers 11 bases. V shed 2 bases, J shed 5 bases, and the junction held 10 bases outside the gene matches. The CDR3 totals 18 residues. Germline CDR1 SGHDN, CDR2 FVKESK. The CDR3 DNA is TGTGCCAGCAGCCAACCCCCAACTAGCGGGAGTGGAACCGGGGAGCTGTTTTTT. The encoded protein is CASSQPPTSGSGTGELFF.

This chain links TRBV27 with TRBJ2-5; TRBD1 matches at 7 bases. This CDR3 spans 14 amino acids. Germline values: CDR1 MNHEY, CDR2 SMNVEV (reference sequence). The V gene end was trimmed by 3 bases and the J gene end by 4 bases; junction bases not matched to a gene: 5. In DNA, the CDR3 is TGTGCCAGCAGTTTCGTGGACAGGAGAGAGACCCAGTACTTC. Amino acid sequence: CASSFVDRRETQYF.

This chain connects TRBV19 to TRBJ1-6; D call uncertain. The CDR3 totals 15 residues. Trimming shortened V by 6 bases and J by 7 bases, and 16 bases separated the two germline ends. Germline values: CDR1 LNHDA, CDR2 SQIVND (reference sequence). In DNA, the CDR3 is TGTGCCAGTAGAGGATTGGGCAGCCAAAATTCACCCCTCCACTTT. This sequence encodes CASRGLGSQNSPLHF.

This chain uses TRBV19 with TRBJ1-2; unclear D gene. Per germline, CDR1 LNHDA and CDR2 SQIVND (reference sequence). V was trimmed by 0 bases and J by 4 bases, leaving 0 bases between them. CDR3 length: 11 amino acids. CDR3 nucleotide sequence: TGTGCCAGTAGTATAGACTATGGCTACACCTTC. Protein sequence: CASSIDYGYTF.

The chain has TRBV5-1 and TRBJ2-6; 7 nucleotides line up with TRBD1. In germline, CDR1 is SGHRS, CDR2 YFSETQ. The CDR3 extends over 17 amino acids. V was clipped by 0 bases and J by 0 bases; unmatched bases: 3. The DNA for the CDR3 is TGCGCCAGCAGCTTGGATGGGACAGCCTCTGGGGCCAACGTCCTGACTTTC. Its translation: CASSLDGTASGANVLTF.

J is TRBJ2-7 and V is TRBV25-1, with D possibly matching TRBD2 (5 bases). Trimming pared 0 bases from V and 6 bases from J, leaving 12 bases between. Looked up from germline, CDR1 is MGHDK and CDR2 is SYGVNS. The CDR3 length is 14 residues. CDR3 amino acids: CASSEYFGGGEQYF. CDR3 in DNA: TGTGCCAGCAGTGAATATTTCGGCGGAGGCGAGCAGTACTTC.

This chain links TRBV28 with TRBJ1-5, with 10 bases lining up with TRBD1. The CDR3 length is 16 residues. With V trimmed by 6 bases and J by 3 bases, 8 bases remained unmatched. Germline CDR1 MDHEN, CDR2 SYDVKM. The chain's CDR3 is CASRPGQGPDNQPQHF. CDR3 in DNA: TGTGCCAGCAGGCCGGGACAGGGGCCCGACAATCAGCCCCAGCATTTT.

This clone has more than one count but fewer than ten. CDR3 nucleotide sequence: TGTGCCAGCAGTTTAGGTTCGGCAAACACAGATACGCAGTATTTT. This encodes CASSLGSANTDTQYF. The chain links TRBV6-5 to TRBJ2-3; no definite D call. V lost 4 bases and J 2 bases, leaving 13 bases between the germline ends. Germline V lookup: CDR1 MNHEY, CDR2 SVGAGI. CDR3 size: 15 residues.

The chain employs TRBV6-1 and TRBJ2-7; tentative D call: TRBD1 (5 bases). From germline, CDR1 is MNHNS and CDR2 SASEGT. The V end was cut by 10 bases, the J end by 5 bases, with 12 bases between. This CDR3 has 11 amino acids. DNA of the CDR3: TGTGCCATCATTTGGGGCAACGAGCAGTACTTC. Residues: CAIIWGNEQYF.